This entry concerns a single T cell receptor beta chain. Its antigen remains unknown. This entry is derived from a study of cytomegalovirus exposure and HLA in healthy donors. General study points: Associated with HLA alleles at 0.05 false discovery rate in a later analysis were some 18,000 TCR beta sequences. Sequencing depth across donors, presence/absence analyses assumed, was roughly uniform. Earlier analysis found most TCR beta V segments productive about 87% or about 30% of the time. Listed as cytomegalovirus-associated were over 150 TCR beta chains.

Primers: 60 Vbeta forward and 13 Jbeta reverse. TCRdb's table, derived via immunoSEQ multiplex PCR, lists solely in-frame clones and lacks some. Seen here are 100,000 to 150,000 clones, 65% to 85% observed once, and the top ten hold under 4.5%. Germline V gene lookup returns CDR1 GTSNPN and CDR2 SVGIG (reference sequence). The CDR3 runs 12 residues. Trimming removed 1 base from V and 10 bases from J; junction bases left unmatched: 6. This TCR was recovered from a man between 18 and 35 years old in good health and CMV-seropositive. V is TRBV30 and J is TRBJ1-2; 7 positions agree with TRBD1. Sample: PBMCs. In nucleotides, the CDR3 is TGTGCCTGGAGTGAGGGGACAGCTCCCTACACCTTC. It yields the protein CAWSEGTAPYTF.